The 12 T cell receptor beta chains given below trace back to one sample, sequenced in a study of shared clonotypes between healthy human individuals. Repertoires were generated with immunoSEQ multiplex PCR, while TCRdb's copy carries only in-frame clones and drops some. The sample lists nearly 1 million clones; over 60% were seen once. The material sequenced was memory CD4+ T cells sorted from blood. Documented subset: CD45RA-negative fraction. The receptors come from a man younger than 35 in good health.

This CDR3 is CASTAYPDRQETQYF. As DNA, the CDR3 is TGCGCCAGCACTGCTTACCCGGACAGACAAGAGACCCAGTACTTC. The chain uses TRBV5-1 and TRBJ2-5, with D perhaps TRBD1 (6 bases). The V end was cut by 6 bases, the J end by 2 bases, with 17 bases between. CDR1 SGHRS and CDR2 YFSETQ come from the germline V gene. The CDR3 spans 15 residues.

This chain joins TRBV23-1 and TRBJ1-4; 11 positions agree with TRBD1. TRBV23-1 is labeled an ORF, and its function is uncertain. This CDR3 has 18 amino acids. The J segment lost 3 bases and the V segment lost 8 bases, leaving 14 bases of the junction unmatched. The CDR3 reads CASYRGRTGGGPNEKLFF. CDR3 nucleotides: TGCGCCAGCTACCGCGGGAGGACAGGGGGCGGACCTAATGAAAAACTGTTTTTT.

The genes are TRBV6-1 and TRBJ2-7; possibly TRBD1 or TRBD2 for D (6 bases each). Germline V lookup: CDR1 MNHNS, CDR2 SASEGT. CDR3 size: 12 residues. V was clipped by 6 bases and J by 5 bases, with 11 bases between them. DNA of the CDR3: TGTGCCAGCAGCCGCCGGGGGCACGAGCAGTACTTC. As protein: CASSRRGHEQYF.

The DNA for the CDR3 is TGTGCCTGGAGTGCCGGGACCCACTCGGAGCCCCAGCATTTT. Translating gives CAWSAGTHSEPQHF. The chain recombines TRBV30 with TRBJ1-5; D may be TRBD1 (5 bases). Germline V CDR1 and CDR2: GTSNPN, SVGIG (reference sequence). This CDR3 has 14 amino acids. V shed 1 base and J shed 8 bases, with 15 bases lying between them.

The CDR3 loop is CASRAPPFRQAVTGELFF. Here the CDR3 DNA reads TGTGCCAGCAGGGCGCCCCCTTTTAGACAGGCGGTAACCGGGGAGCTGTTTTTT. The rearrangement uses TRBV5-5 and TRBJ2-2; tentative D call: TRBD1 (6 bases). The CDR3 has 18 residues. CDR1 and CDR2 from the germline V gene are SGHKS and YYEKEE (reference sequence). V was cut by 5 bases and J by 5 bases, with 25 bases left in between.

The chain combines TRBV7-9 with TRBJ2-3; the D gene is possibly TRBD2 (5 bases). The CDR3 has 13 residues. Trimming removed 0 bases from V and 12 bases from J, with 13 bases in between. The germline V gene has CDR1 SEHNR and CDR2 FQNEAQ (reference sequence). CDR3 nucleotides: TGTGCCAGCAGCTTAGCGCTCGGAGGTGGCCAGTATTTT. This codes for CASSLALGGGQYF.

The chain uses TRBV29-1 and TRBJ1-1; D is possibly TRBD1 (5 bases). CDR1 SQVTM and CDR2 ANQGSEA come from the germline V gene. The CDR3 has 12 residues. The V and J ends lost 2 bases and 11 bases respectively, with 15 bases between them. The chain's CDR3 is CSVESGPPGAFF. Here the CDR3 DNA reads TGCAGCGTTGAATCGGGACCCCCTGGGGCTTTCTTT.

The gene calls are TRBV5-1 and TRBJ2-5; 7 bases match TRBD1. Germline CDR1 reads SGHRS; CDR2 reads YFSETQ. V lost 4 bases to trimming and J lost 1 base; unmatched junction nucleotides: 10. This CDR3 spans 16 amino acids. The CDR3 DNA is TGCGCCAGCAGCCAAGATCGTGGGACAGTCCAAGAGACCCAGTACTTC. Protein: CASSQDRGTVQETQYF. Complete variable domain (other parts from reference TRBV5-1 and TRBJ2-5): KAGVTQTPRYLIKTRGQQVTLSCSPISGHRSVSWYQQTPGQGLQFLFEYFSETQRNKGNFPGRFSGRQFSNSRSEMNVSTLELGDSALYLCASSQDRGTVQETQYFGPGTRLLVL.

The rearrangement links TRBV30 to TRBJ2-3, with D possibly TRBD1 on 5 matching bases. The CDR3 has 11 residues. Trimming took off 1 base at V and 7 bases at J, with 6 bases between the two ends. Germline lookup yields CDR1 GTSNPN and CDR2 SVGIG (reference sequence). The CDR3 loop reads CAWSEGYTQYF. The CDR3 DNA follows: TGTGCCTGGAGTGAGGGGTATACGCAGTATTTT.

This chain connects TRBV19 to TRBJ2-7, with a possible D match to TRBD1 (6 bases). Trimming left V 5 bases short and J 6 bases short, with 14 bases between. Germline V CDR1 and CDR2: LNHDA, SQIVND (reference sequence). The CDR3 sequence is 13 residues long. The CDR3 DNA reads as TGTGCCAGTAGTCCCAGGGGAATGGGCGAGCAGTACTTC. It is translated as CASSPRGMGEQYF.

The table lists this clone with a count of one. The identical CDR3 is also encoded by other nucleotide sequences in the sample. The rearrangement uses TRBV6-6 and TRBJ2-7; D remains unclear. The CDR3 runs to 13 residues. Germline V lookup: CDR1 MNHNY, CDR2 SVGAGI (reference sequence). V lost 0 bases and J lost 7, with 10 bases in between. The CDR3 sequence is CASSYSSVGEQYF. In DNA form, the CDR3 reads TGTGCCAGCAGTTACTCGAGTGTGGGGGAGCAGTACTTC.

This clone was detected only once. V and J are TRBV28 and TRBJ1-1; 8 bases are a match to TRBD1. V gave up 2 bases and J gave up 11 bases; unmatched junction bases: 10. This CDR3 region has 14 residues. Germline-derived CDR1 and CDR2 are MDHEN and SYDVKM. The DNA for the CDR3 is TGTGCCAGCAGTTTAGGAATCGGACAGGGATGGGCTTTCTTT. As protein: CASSLGIGQGWAFF. Complete variable domain (other parts from reference TRBV28 and TRBJ1-1): DVKVTQSSRYLVKRTGEKVFLECVQDMDHENMFWYRQDPGLGLRLIYFSYDVKMKEKGDIPEGYSVSREKKERFSLILESASTNQTSMYLCASSLGIGQGWAFFGQGTRLTVV.